Described below is a single T cell receptor (beta chain) sequence and its context. Trimming removed 9 bases at V and 8 bases at J, with 25 bases between. This CDR3 comprises 16 residues. Germline V gene sequence: CDR1 LNHNV, CDR2 YYDKDF (reference sequence). The sample comes from a study of blood T cell repertoires in COVID-19. Repertoires were generated with immunoSEQ multiplex PCR, while TCRdb's copy carries only in-frame clones and drops some. The sample lists tens of thousands of clones, around nine tenths occurring once. The sequencing input was peripheral blood. The chain is built from TRBV15 and TRBJ1-4; unclear D gene. The clonotype originates from a man aged 65 to 85 with acute or convalescent COVID-19. The CDR3 sequence is CATAPHSQPRGEKLFF. The CDR3, as DNA: TGTGCCACTGCCCCCCATTCGCAGCCGAGAGGAGAAAAACTGTTTTTT.